The clone carrying this TCR beta chain has ten or more counts. Its antigen is unidentified. This sample was included in a study of response to subunit inactivated influenza vaccine. Overall study findings and caveats: The authors proposed limited new T cell recruitment per seasonal influenza vaccination.

MiXCR, run by TCRdb on the RT-PCR reads, gives a single entry per CDR3 protein. Here the sample spans over 400,000 distinct CDR3 sequences, 9.5% to 13% being singletons. V was shortened by 1 base and J by 8 bases, with 9 bases between the two germline ends. The CDR3 runs 13 residues. CDR1 is SEHNR, CDR2 FQNEAQ, per germline (reference sequence). This TCR was recovered from a middle-aged man who received an inactivated influenza vaccine. The chain couples TRBV7-9 to TRBJ2-1; D call uncertain. The sequencing here drew on PBMCs from blood, taken 40 to 50 days after vaccination. CDR3 sequence reads: CASSLGGWDEQFF. The CDR3 DNA is TGTGCCAGCAGCTTAGGGGGATGGGATGAGCAGTTCTTC.